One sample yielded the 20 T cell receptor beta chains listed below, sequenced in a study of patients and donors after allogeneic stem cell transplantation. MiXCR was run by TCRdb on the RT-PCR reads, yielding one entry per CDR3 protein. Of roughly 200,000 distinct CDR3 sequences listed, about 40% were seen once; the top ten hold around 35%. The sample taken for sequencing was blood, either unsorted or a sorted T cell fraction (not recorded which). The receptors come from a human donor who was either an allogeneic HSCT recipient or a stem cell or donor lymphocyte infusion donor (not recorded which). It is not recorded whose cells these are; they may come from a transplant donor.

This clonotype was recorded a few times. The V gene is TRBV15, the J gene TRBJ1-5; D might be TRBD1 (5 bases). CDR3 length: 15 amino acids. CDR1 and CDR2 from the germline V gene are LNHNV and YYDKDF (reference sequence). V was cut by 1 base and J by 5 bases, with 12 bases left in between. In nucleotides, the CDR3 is TGTGCCACCAGCAGAGGGAAGGGGTTCGATCAGCCCCAGCATTTT. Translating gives CATSRGKGFDQPQHF.

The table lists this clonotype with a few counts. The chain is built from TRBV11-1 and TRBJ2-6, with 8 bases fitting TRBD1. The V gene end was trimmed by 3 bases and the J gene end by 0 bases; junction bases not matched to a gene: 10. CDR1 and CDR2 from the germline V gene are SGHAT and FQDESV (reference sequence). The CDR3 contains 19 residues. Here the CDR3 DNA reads TGTGCCAGCAGCTTCGGCCGAATAGACAGGGGCTCTGGGGCCAACGTCCTGACTTTC. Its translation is CASSFGRIDRGSGANVLTF.

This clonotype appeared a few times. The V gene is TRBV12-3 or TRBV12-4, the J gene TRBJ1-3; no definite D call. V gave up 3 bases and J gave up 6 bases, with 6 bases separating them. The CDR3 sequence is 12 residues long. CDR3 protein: CASSFGENTIYF. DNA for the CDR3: TGTGCCAGCAGTTTTGGAGAAAACACCATATATTTT.

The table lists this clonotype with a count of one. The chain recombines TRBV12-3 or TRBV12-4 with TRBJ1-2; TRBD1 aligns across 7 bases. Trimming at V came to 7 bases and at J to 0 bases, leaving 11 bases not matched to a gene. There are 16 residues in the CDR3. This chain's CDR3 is CASTRDSLFTNYGYTF. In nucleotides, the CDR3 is TGTGCCAGCACCCGGGACAGCTTATTTACTAACTATGGCTACACCTTC.

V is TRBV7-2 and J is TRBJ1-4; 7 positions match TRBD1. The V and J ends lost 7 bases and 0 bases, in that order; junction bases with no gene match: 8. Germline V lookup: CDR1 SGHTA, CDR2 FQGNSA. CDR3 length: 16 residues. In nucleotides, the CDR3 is TGTGCCAGCACCAGAGACAGGGCGGCAACTAATGAAAAACTGTTTTTT. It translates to CASTRDRAATNEKLFF.

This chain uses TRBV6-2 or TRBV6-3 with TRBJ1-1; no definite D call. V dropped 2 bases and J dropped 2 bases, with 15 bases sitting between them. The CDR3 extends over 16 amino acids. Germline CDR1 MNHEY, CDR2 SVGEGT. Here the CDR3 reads CASSYHAWTVNTEAFF. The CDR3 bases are TGTGCCAGCAGTTACCATGCATGGACGGTTAACACTGAAGCTTTCTTT.

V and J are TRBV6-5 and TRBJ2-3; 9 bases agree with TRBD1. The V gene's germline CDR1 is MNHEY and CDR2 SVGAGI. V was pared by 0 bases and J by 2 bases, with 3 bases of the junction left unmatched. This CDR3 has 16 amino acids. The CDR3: CASSYSGQGPTDTQYF. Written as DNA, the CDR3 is TGTGCCAGCAGTTACTCGGGACAGGGTCCCACAGATACGCAGTATTTT.

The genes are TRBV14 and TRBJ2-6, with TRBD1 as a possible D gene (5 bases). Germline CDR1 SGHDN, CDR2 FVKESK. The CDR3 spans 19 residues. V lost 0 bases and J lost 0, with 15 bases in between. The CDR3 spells CASSQDLPGMGSGANVLTF. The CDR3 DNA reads TGTGCCAGCAGCCAAGATCTCCCAGGGATGGGCTCTGGGGCCAACGTCCTGACTTTC.

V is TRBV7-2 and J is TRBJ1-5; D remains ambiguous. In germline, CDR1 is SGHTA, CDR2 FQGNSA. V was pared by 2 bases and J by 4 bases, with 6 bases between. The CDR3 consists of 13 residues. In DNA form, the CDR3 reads TGTGCCAGCAGCTTAACCTCGAATCAGCCCCAGCATTTT. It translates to CASSLTSNQPQHF.

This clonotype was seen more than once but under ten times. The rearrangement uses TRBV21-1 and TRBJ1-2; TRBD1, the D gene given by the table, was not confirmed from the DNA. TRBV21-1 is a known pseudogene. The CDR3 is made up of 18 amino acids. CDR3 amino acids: CASSNSDGQGDVIYGYTF. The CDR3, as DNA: TGTGCCAGCAGCAACTCCGACGGGCAGGGGGACGTGATCTATGGCTACACCTTC.

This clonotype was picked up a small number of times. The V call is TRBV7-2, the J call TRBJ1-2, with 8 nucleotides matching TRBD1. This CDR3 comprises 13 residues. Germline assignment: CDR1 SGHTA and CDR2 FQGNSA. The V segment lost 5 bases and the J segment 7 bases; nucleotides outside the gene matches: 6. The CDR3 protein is CASSPGQGRGYTF. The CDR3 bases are TGTGCCAGCAGCCCAGGACAGGGACGTGGCTACACCTTC.

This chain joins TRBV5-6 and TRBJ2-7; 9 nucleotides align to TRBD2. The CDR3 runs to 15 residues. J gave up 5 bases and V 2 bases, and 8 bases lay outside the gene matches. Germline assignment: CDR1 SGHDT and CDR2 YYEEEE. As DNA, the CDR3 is TGTGCCAGCAGCTTTACGGCGGGAGGGCAGGACGAGCAGTACTTC. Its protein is CASSFTAGGQDEQYF.

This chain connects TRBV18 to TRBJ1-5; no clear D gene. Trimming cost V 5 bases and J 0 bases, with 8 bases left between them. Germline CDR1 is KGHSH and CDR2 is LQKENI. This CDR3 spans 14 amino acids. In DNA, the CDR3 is TGTGCCAGCTCATACAGAGTTAGCAATCAGCCCCAGCATTTT. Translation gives CASSYRVSNQPQHF.

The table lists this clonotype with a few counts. The CDR3 region has the DNA TGTGCCAGCAGCGTGGGGGGGAACTATGGCTACACCTTC. Its translation: CASSVGGNYGYTF. The rearrangement uses TRBV27 and TRBJ1-2; perhaps TRBD1 as D (5 bases). There are 13 residues in the CDR3. Germline values: CDR1 MNHEY, CDR2 SMNVEV (reference sequence). Trimming stripped 6 bases from V and 2 bases from J, with 10 bases between.

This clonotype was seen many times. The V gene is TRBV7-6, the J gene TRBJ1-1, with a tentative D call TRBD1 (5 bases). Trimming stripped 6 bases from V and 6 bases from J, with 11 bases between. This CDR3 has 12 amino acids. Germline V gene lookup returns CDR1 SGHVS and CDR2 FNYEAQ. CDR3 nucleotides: TGTGCCAGCAGTCCTCAGGGTGCTGAAGCTTTCTTT. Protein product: CASSPQGAEAFF.

CDR3 sequence (DNA): TGTGCCAGCAGCTTACGGGGCCTCAGGACGCAGCAATACAATGAGCAGTTCTTC. Translating gives CASSLRGLRTQQYNEQFF. The chain carries TRBV7-2 and TRBJ2-1, with D perhaps matching TRBD1 or TRBD2 (5 bases each). Trimming cost V 2 bases and J 4 bases, with 21 bases left between them. This CDR3 spans 18 amino acids. The V gene's germline CDR1 is SGHTA and CDR2 FQGNSA.

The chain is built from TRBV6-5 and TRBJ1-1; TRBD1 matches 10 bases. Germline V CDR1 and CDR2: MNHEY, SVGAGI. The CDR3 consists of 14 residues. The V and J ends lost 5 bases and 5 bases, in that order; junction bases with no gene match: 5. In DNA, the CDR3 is TGTGCCAGCAGTAGACGGGACAGGGGTACTGAAGCTTTCTTT. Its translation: CASSRRDRGTEAFF.

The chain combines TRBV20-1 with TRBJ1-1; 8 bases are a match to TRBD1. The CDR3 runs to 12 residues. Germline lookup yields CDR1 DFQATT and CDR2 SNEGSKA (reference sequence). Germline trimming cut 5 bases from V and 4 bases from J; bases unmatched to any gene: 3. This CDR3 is CSAWTGTTEAFF. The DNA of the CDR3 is TGCAGTGCTTGGACAGGGACCACTGAAGCTTTCTTT.

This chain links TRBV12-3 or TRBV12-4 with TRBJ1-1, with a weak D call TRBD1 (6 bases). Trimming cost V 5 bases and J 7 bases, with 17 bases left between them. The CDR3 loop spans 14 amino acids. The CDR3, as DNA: TGTGCCAGCAGTCCCCACCCAGGGGAAGGTGAAGCTTTCTTT. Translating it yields CASSPHPGEGEAFF.

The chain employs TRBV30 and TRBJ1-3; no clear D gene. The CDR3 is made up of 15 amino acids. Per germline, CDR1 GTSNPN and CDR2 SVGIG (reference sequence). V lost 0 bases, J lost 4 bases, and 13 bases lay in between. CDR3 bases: TGTGCCTGGAGTGTACATGGAGTTTTCGGAAACACCATATATTTT. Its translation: CAWSVHGVFGNTIYF.